Presented here are 23 T cell receptor beta chains from one specimen sequenced in a study of blood T cell repertoires in COVID-19. Produced via immunoSEQ multiplex PCR; TCRdb's table is partial and in-frame only. Of roughly 43,000 clones in the sample, about four fifths were seen once. The sequenced sample consisted of peripheral blood. All receptors come from an older woman with acute or convalescent COVID-19.

The chain recombines TRBV3-1 (or the pseudogene TRBV3-2) with TRBJ2-3; 14 nucleotides align to TRBD2. V lost 4 bases and J lost 3; bases outside the gene matches: 6. This CDR3 has 17 amino acids. Germline V CDR1 and CDR2: LGHDT, YNNKEL (reference sequence). Written as DNA, the CDR3 is TGTGCCAGCAGCCTGTGGACTAGCGGGAGGATGACAGATACGCAGTATTTT. Encoded protein: CASSLWTSGRMTDTQYF.

This chain joins TRBV6-1 and TRBJ1-5, with D possibly matching TRBD1 (5 bases). CDR3 length: 14 residues. Germline CDR1 is MNHNS and CDR2 is SASEGT. Deletions cut 2 bases from V and 1 base from J, with 6 bases between. The CDR3 sequence is CASSEQGSNQPQHF. The DNA of the CDR3 is TGTGCCAGCAGTGAACAGGGAAGCAATCAGCCCCAGCATTTT.

The CDR3 protein is CASSSRGVPGANVLTF. CDR3 DNA sequence: TGTGCCAGCAGCTCTCGGGGGGTCCCTGGGGCCAACGTCCTGACTTTC. The chain combines TRBV9 with TRBJ2-6; the match to TRBD2 covers 7 bases. Germline CDR1 SGDLS, CDR2 YYNGEE. The CDR3 contains 16 residues. The V gene end was trimmed by 4 bases and the J gene end by 2 bases; junction bases not matched to a gene: 6.

The CDR3 coding sequence is TGTGCCAGCAGCCAATCGAGCCTAGGGGGTCAGCCCCAGCATTTT. Residues: CASSQSSLGGQPQHF. This chain uses TRBV3-1 (or the pseudogene TRBV3-2) with TRBJ1-5; possible D gene TRBD1, 6 bases. V lost 2 bases and J 6 bases, leaving 14 bases between the germline ends. Looked up from germline, CDR1 is LGHDT and CDR2 is YNNKEL (reference sequence). The CDR3 loop spans 15 amino acids.

The chain joins TRBV9 to TRBJ2-3; 10 positions agree with TRBD2. The V segment lost 2 bases and the J segment 4 bases; nucleotides outside the gene matches: 7. Looked up from germline, CDR1 is SGDLS and CDR2 is YYNGEE. The length of the CDR3 is 16 residues. CDR3 protein: CASSVGASGSPDTQYF. DNA for the CDR3: TGTGCCAGCAGCGTCGGGGCTAGCGGGAGCCCAGATACGCAGTATTTT.

This chain uses TRBV6-5 with TRBJ2-1; TRBD2 matches at 7 bases. J was trimmed by 7 bases and V by 1 base; bases with no gene match: 7. Germline CDR1 MNHEY, CDR2 SVGAGI. The CDR3 extends over 15 amino acids. CDR3 sequence reads: CASSYLAGRTNEQFF. Written as DNA, the CDR3 is TGTGCCAGCAGTTACTTAGCGGGCCGCACGAATGAGCAGTTCTTC.

This chain uses TRBV11-2 with TRBJ2-7; possibly TRBD1 for D (6 bases). The V end lost 2 bases, the J end lost 1 base, and 18 bases lay between the germline ends. Germline loops: CDR1 SGHAT, CDR2 FQNNGV. The CDR3 is 17 amino acids. CDR3 sequence reads: CASSLKSWTETSYEQYF. For the CDR3, the DNA is TGTGCCAGCAGCTTAAAATCCTGGACAGAGACATCCTACGAGCAGTACTTC.

A few counts support this clone. This rearrangement joins TRBV11-3 to TRBJ2-2; 9 nucleotides line up with TRBD2. J lost 3 bases, V lost 0 bases, and 5 bases had no gene match. The CDR3 loop spans 17 amino acids. CDR1 is SGHNT and CDR2 is YENEEA in the germline V gene. In nucleotides, the CDR3 is TGTGCCAGCAGCTTAGAATCGACTAGCGGATACACCGGGGAGCTGTTTTTT. Its translation: CASSLESTSGYTGELFF. Using reference TRBV11-3 and TRBJ2-2 for the parts outside the CDR3, the full variable domain is EAGVVQSPRYKIIEKKQPVAFWCNPISGHNTLYWYLQNLGQGPELLIRYENEEAVDDSQLPKDRFSAERLKGVDSTLKIQPAELGDSAVYLCASSLESTSGYTGELFFGEGSRLTVL.

The sample holds one count of this clone. The chain employs TRBV7-2 and TRBJ1-1; TRBD1 might be the D (5 bases). Germline lookup yields CDR1 SGHTA and CDR2 FQGNSA. V lost 5 bases to trimming and J lost 3 bases, with 19 bases between them. The CDR3 contains 16 residues. The CDR3 DNA follows: TGTGCCAGCAGCCCCACTTCTTTACAGGTTCACACTGAAGCTTTCTTT. Its translation is CASSPTSLQVHTEAFF.

This rearrangement joins TRBV28 to TRBJ2-2, with D perhaps TRBD2 (6 bases). The germline CDR1 and CDR2 sequences are MDHEN and SYDVKM. Trimming pared 2 bases from V and 0 bases from J, leaving 16 bases between. This CDR3 spans 18 amino acids. CDR3 nucleotides: TGTGCCAGCAGTTTAGGCGAATGGCTAGCGCCGAACACCGGGGAGCTGTTTTTT. Translation gives CASSLGEWLAPNTGELFF.

The gene calls are TRBV27 and TRBJ2-1; 7 nucleotides line up with TRBD1. The germline gives CDR1 MNHEY, CDR2 SMNVEV (reference sequence). This CDR3 has 15 amino acids. With 4 bases clipped from V and 4 bases from J, the junction kept 7 bases outside the gene matches. The CDR3 sequence: CASSWTGQGYNEQFF. The CDR3 coding sequence is TGTGCCAGCAGTTGGACAGGTCAGGGGTACAATGAGCAGTTCTTC.

The chain carries TRBV7-9 and TRBJ1-3; no clear D. Germline lookup yields CDR1 SEHNR and CDR2 FQNEAQ (reference sequence). The CDR3 is 14 amino acids. Trimming pared 1 base from V and 4 bases from J, leaving 8 bases between. The CDR3 DNA is TGTGCCAGCAGCTTAGGGCTGGCCGGAAACACCATATATTTT. Translating it yields CASSLGLAGNTIYF.

The V and J genes are TRBV2 and TRBJ1-1; TRBD1 is a possible D gene (6 bases). Trimming shortened V by 6 bases and J by 0 bases, and 8 bases separated the two germline ends. The CDR3 spans 13 residues. Germline CDR1 reads SNHLY; CDR2 reads FYNNEI. The CDR3 nucleotides read TGTGCCAGCAGCCAGGGGCTGAACACTGAAGCTTTCTTT. It encodes CASSQGLNTEAFF.

The chain is built from TRBV2 and TRBJ1-5; TRBD1 matches 7 bases. Losses at the gene ends were 6 bases for V and 3 bases for J; bases not matched to a gene: 11. The germline CDR1 and CDR2 sequences are SNHLY and FYNNEI. There are 16 residues in the CDR3. The CDR3 sequence is CASSPPRTGHNQPQHF. The CDR3 DNA is TGTGCCAGCAGCCCCCCTCGGACAGGTCACAATCAGCCCCAGCATTTT.

The J gene is TRBJ2-2, the V gene TRBV11-3, with TRBD1 matching 10 bases. V shed 6 bases, J shed 4 bases, and the junction held 8 bases outside the gene matches. The V gene's germline CDR1 is SGHNT and CDR2 YENEEA. The length of the CDR3 is 16 residues. CDR3 in amino acids: CASRQTGGGRTGELFF. In DNA form, the CDR3 reads TGTGCCAGCAGGCAGACAGGGGGCGGTCGCACCGGGGAGCTGTTTTTT. Full variable domain (rest looked up from reference TRBV11-3 and TRBJ2-2): EAGVVQSPRYKIIEKKQPVAFWCNPISGHNTLYWYLQNLGQGPELLIRYENEEAVDDSQLPKDRFSAERLKGVDSTLKIQPAELGDSAVYLCASRQTGGGRTGELFFGEGSRLTVL.

The chain has TRBV9 and TRBJ2-7; D may be TRBD2 (6 bases). Germline V gives CDR1 SGDLS, CDR2 YYNGEE. This CDR3 contains 12 residues. V was trimmed by 0 bases and J by 7 bases, leaving 8 bases between them. The CDR3 region is CASSVVAGEQYF. DNA of the CDR3: TGTGCCAGCAGCGTAGTGGCGGGGGAGCAGTACTTC.

V gene TRBV4-1 combines with J gene TRBJ2-1; 11 bases agree with TRBD1. The CDR3 totals 15 residues. The germline CDR1 and CDR2 sequences are MGHRA and YSYEKL. V shed 4 bases, J shed 7 bases, and the junction held 6 bases outside the gene matches. For the CDR3, the DNA is TGCGCCAGCAGCCTAGGACAGGGGGCCTCGAATGAGCAGTTCTTC. Translating it yields CASSLGQGASNEQFF.

A few counts support this clone. The rearrangement uses TRBV6-6 and TRBJ1-5; 12 bases are shared with TRBD1. From germline, CDR1 is MNHNY and CDR2 SVGAGI (reference sequence). The CDR3 contains 17 residues. J was trimmed by 6 bases and V by 5 bases; bases with no gene match: 11. The CDR3 region is CASSLKPGQGAFQPQHF. Here the CDR3 DNA reads TGTGCCAGCAGTCTGAAACCGGGACAGGGGGCTTTTCAGCCCCAGCATTTT.

This chain connects TRBV7-2 to TRBJ1-2, with 7 positions matching TRBD1. CDR1 and CDR2 from the germline V gene are SGHTA and FQGNSA. The CDR3 is made up of 17 amino acids. Trimming removed 1 base from V and 4 bases from J; junction bases left unmatched: 12. CDR3 nucleotide sequence: TGTGCCAGCAGCTTAGACGCCGGGACAGCCGGATTCTATGGCTACACCTTC. Protein: CASSLDAGTAGFYGYTF.

J is TRBJ2-2 and V is TRBV29-1, with 8 nucleotides matching TRBD2. The junction had 9 bases not matched to a gene; V was cut back by 7 bases and J by 2 bases. Germline values: CDR1 SQVTM, CDR2 ANQGSEA. The CDR3 length is 15 residues. The CDR3 loop is CSAPRGAVNTGELFF. The CDR3 nucleotides read TGCAGCGCCCCGCGGGGGGCAGTTAACACCGGGGAGCTGTTTTTT.

This clone occurred once. The chain carries TRBV27 and TRBJ1-6; 8 bases match TRBD1. The CDR3 consists of 14 residues. Per germline, CDR1 MNHEY and CDR2 SMNVEV (reference sequence). The ends lost 5 bases at V and 15 bases at J; junction bases unmatched: 12. The CDR3 sequence: CASSAGTGLFHLHF. DNA of the CDR3: TGTGCCAGCAGTGCCGGGACAGGTTTGTTTCACCTCCACTTT.

This clone has more than one count but fewer than ten. Here the CDR3 reads CASSLGGSNQPQHF. The DNA of the CDR3 is TGTGCCAGCAGTTTAGGGGGGAGCAATCAGCCCCAGCATTTT. This chain connects TRBV28 to TRBJ1-5, with D possibly TRBD1 on 5 matching bases. V dropped 2 bases and J dropped 1 base, with 6 bases sitting between them. The germline CDR1 and CDR2 sequences are MDHEN and SYDVKM. The CDR3 contains 14 residues.

The chain is built from TRBV4-2 and TRBJ1-4; no clear D gene. The CDR3 is 16 amino acids. The germline gives CDR1 LGHNA, CDR2 YNFKEQ. Trimming cost V 0 bases and J 11 bases, with 19 bases left between them. CDR3: CASSQDLGGMPPKLFF. DNA of the CDR3: TGTGCCAGCAGCCAAGATTTGGGAGGGATGCCGCCTAAACTGTTTTTT.